These 15 T cell receptor beta chains came from one sample sequenced in a study of cytomegalovirus exposure and HLA in healthy donors. TCRdb keeps only in-frame clones here, not all; method: immunoSEQ multiplex PCR. This table holds roughly 140,000 clones, 70% to 90% found once. Material: PBMCs. All receptors derive from a young woman in good health and CMV-seropositive.

The chain recombines TRBV6-6 with TRBJ1-4; 7 bases align to TRBD1. Germline V lookup: CDR1 MNHNY, CDR2 SVGAGI (reference sequence). The CDR3 consists of 16 residues. V lost 5 bases, J lost 7 bases, and 13 bases stayed unmatched. The DNA for the CDR3 is TGTGCCAGCAGTCCCCCAGGACCCAGGGGGAGTGAAAAACTGTTTTTT. It translates to CASSPPGPRGSEKLFF.

The chain employs TRBV4-1 and TRBJ1-3; possibly TRBD1 for D (5 bases). CDR1 is MGHRA and CDR2 is YSYEKL in the germline V gene. The V and J ends lost 0 bases and 4 bases respectively, with 13 bases between them. The CDR3 runs 16 residues. CDR3 region: CASSQDFQGSGNTIYF. The CDR3 DNA reads TGCGCCAGCAGCCAAGATTTTCAGGGCTCCGGAAACACCATATATTTT.

The chain carries TRBV30 and TRBJ1-1, with 12 bases fitting TRBD1. Trimming took 3 bases from V and 3 from J; bases not matched to a gene: 5. The CDR3 runs to 15 residues. The germline gives CDR1 GTSNPN, CDR2 SVGIG (reference sequence). CDR3: CAWSRDRGQDTEAFF. CDR3 DNA: TGTGCCTGGAGCCGGGACAGGGGGCAGGACACTGAAGCTTTCTTT.

The chain is built from TRBV14 and TRBJ2-1; TRBD2 matches at 7 bases. V shed 4 bases and J 6 bases; nucleotides not matched to a gene: 15. CDR1 SGHDN and CDR2 FVKESK come from the germline V gene. The CDR3 extends over 17 amino acids. The CDR3 DNA reads TGTGCCAGCAGCCTCCGGGACTACCGAAATCCCATCAATGAGCAGTTCTTC. It yields the protein CASSLRDYRNPINEQFF.

V and J are TRBV25-1 and TRBJ2-6; tentatively, D is TRBD1 (5 bases). CDR1 is MGHDK and CDR2 is SYGVNS in the germline V gene. This CDR3 has 17 residues. V lost 4 bases and J 4 bases, leaving 17 bases between the germline ends. CDR3 sequence reads: CASSGRGGAAGANVLTF. The CDR3 DNA reads TGTGCCAGCAGTGGCAGAGGTGGGGCAGCCGGGGCCAACGTCCTGACTTTC.

V is TRBV4-3 and J is TRBJ1-2, with 7 bases that match TRBD1. The CDR3 extends over 15 amino acids. Germline CDR1 LGHNA, CDR2 YSLEER. Unmatched junction bases numbered 13, after V lost 4 bases and J lost 8 bases. The CDR3 sequence is CASSPGTATTMGYTF. CDR3 coding DNA: TGCGCCAGCAGCCCGGGGACAGCTACAACTATGGGCTACACCTTC.

This clone was found a few times. The V gene is TRBV7-6, the J gene TRBJ2-6; D is unclear. V was shortened by 5 bases and J by 4 bases, with 18 bases between the two germline ends. Germline CDR1 reads SGHVS; CDR2 reads FNYEAQ. This CDR3 has 17 residues. CDR3 amino acids: CASSRMRGLSGANVLTF. In nucleotides, the CDR3 is TGTGCCAGCAGCCGAATGAGAGGCCTGAGCGGGGCCAACGTCCTGACTTTC.

The V and J genes are TRBV14 and TRBJ1-4; the match to TRBD1 covers 7 bases. CDR3 size: 14 residues. The junction had 5 bases not matched to a gene; V was cut back by 5 bases and J by 5 bases. Germline CDR1 is SGHDN and CDR2 is FVKESK. Here the CDR3 DNA reads TGTGCCAGCAGCTGGACAGGCGAGAATGAAAAACTGTTTTTT. It codes for CASSWTGENEKLFF.

The chain carries TRBV4-1 and TRBJ2-3, with D possibly matching TRBD2 (6 bases). V was clipped by 5 bases and J by 1 base, with 10 bases between them. Germline-derived CDR1 and CDR2 are MGHRA and YSYEKL. The CDR3 consists of 14 residues. CDR3 loop: CASSGGGRTDTQYF. CDR3 nucleotide sequence: TGCGCCAGCAGCGGGGGAGGCCGCACAGATACGCAGTATTTT.

The chain couples TRBV29-1 to TRBJ1-2; D gene unclear. V was shortened by 4 bases and J by 4 bases, with 7 bases between the two germline ends. Germline values: CDR1 SQVTM, CDR2 ANQGSEA. This CDR3 spans 11 amino acids. For the CDR3, the DNA is TGCAGCGTTGTTGGCGGCTATGGCTACACCTTC. Translation gives CSVVGGYGYTF.

The rearrangement joins TRBV6-5 to TRBJ2-1; 8 bases match TRBD2. J gave up 10 bases and V 5 bases, and 13 bases lay outside the gene matches. Per the germline V gene, CDR1 is MNHEY and CDR2 is SVGAGI. The CDR3 length is 15 residues. CDR3 region: CASSPPSGSVGEQFF. CDR3 DNA sequence: TGTGCCAGCAGTCCCCCTAGCGGGTCTGTGGGGGAGCAGTTCTTC.

Details on this clone: The same CDR3 is also encoded by other DNA sequences in this sample. This chain connects TRBV7-2 to TRBJ1-3; TRBD1 matches 9 bases. V gave up 3 bases and J gave up 4 bases; unmatched junction bases: 1. In germline, CDR1 is SGHTA, CDR2 FQGNSA. CDR3 size: 14 residues. CDR3 sequence (DNA): TGTGCCAGCAGCTTGGACAGGGGAGGAAACACCATATATTTT. Translation: CASSLDRGGNTIYF.

This chain connects TRBV2 to TRBJ2-1, with 7 bases fitting TRBD2. With 8 bases clipped from V and 5 bases from J, the junction kept 9 bases outside the gene matches. Germline V CDR1 and CDR2: SNHLY, FYNNEI. The CDR3 length is 14 residues. The DNA of the CDR3 is TGTGCCAGCGTAATGCCCCTAGCGGACAATGAGCAGTTCTTC. Its protein is CASVMPLADNEQFF.

The genes are TRBV7-2 and TRBJ2-7; the D gene is possibly TRBD1 (6 bases). Trimming took 1 base from V and 2 from J, leaving 9 bases between them. In germline, CDR1 is SGHTA, CDR2 FQGNSA. This CDR3 spans 14 amino acids. The chain's CDR3 is CASSLEQGPYEQYF. CDR3 nucleotides: TGTGCCAGCAGCTTAGAACAGGGACCCTACGAGCAGTACTTC.

J is TRBJ2-7 and V is TRBV10-1; 10 bases agree with TRBD1. This CDR3 has 15 residues. CDR1 is WNHNN, CDR2 SYGVQD, per germline (reference sequence). V trimming: 3 bases; J trimming: 2 bases; junction bases outside the gene matches: 4. The CDR3 DNA reads as TGCGCCAGCAGTGACCCGGGACAGGGGACCTACGAGCAGTACTTC. Translated, it gives CASSDPGQGTYEQYF.